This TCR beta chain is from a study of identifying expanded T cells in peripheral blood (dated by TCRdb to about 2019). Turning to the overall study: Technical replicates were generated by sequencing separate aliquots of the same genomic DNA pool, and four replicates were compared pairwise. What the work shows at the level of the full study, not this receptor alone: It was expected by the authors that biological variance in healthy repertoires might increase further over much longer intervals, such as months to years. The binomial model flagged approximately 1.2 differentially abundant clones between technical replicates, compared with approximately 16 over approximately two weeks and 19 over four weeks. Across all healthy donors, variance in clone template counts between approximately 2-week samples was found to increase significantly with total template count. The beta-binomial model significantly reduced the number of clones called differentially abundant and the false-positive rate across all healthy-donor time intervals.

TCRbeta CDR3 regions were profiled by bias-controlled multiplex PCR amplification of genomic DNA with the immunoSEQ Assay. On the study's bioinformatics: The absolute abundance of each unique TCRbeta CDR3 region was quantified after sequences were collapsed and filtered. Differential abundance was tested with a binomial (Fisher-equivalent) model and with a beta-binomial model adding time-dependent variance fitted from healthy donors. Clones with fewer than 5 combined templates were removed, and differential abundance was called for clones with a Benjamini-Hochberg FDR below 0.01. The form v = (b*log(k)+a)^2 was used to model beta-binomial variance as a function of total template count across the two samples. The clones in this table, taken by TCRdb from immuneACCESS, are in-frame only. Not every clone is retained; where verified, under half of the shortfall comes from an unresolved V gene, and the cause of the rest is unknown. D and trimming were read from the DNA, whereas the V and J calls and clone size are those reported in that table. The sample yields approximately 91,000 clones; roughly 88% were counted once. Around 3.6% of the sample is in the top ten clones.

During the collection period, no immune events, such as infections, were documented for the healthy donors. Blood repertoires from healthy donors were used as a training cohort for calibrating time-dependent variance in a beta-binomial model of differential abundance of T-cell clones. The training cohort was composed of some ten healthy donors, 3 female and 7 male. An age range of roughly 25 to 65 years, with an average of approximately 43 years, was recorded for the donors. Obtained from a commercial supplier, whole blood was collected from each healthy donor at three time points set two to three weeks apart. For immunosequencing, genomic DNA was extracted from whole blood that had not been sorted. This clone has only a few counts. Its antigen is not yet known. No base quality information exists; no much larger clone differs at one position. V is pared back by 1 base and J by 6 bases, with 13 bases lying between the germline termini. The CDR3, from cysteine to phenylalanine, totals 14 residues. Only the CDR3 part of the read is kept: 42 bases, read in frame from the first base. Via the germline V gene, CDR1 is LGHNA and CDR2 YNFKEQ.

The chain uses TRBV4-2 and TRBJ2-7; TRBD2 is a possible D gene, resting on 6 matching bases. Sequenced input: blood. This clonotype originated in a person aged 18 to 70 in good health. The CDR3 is CASSQGLETSEQYF. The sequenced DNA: TGTGCCAGCAGCCAAGGACTAGAAACCTCCGAGCAGTACTTC.